This T cell receptor beta chain was documented in a study of T cells in Graves' hyperthyroidism and ophthalmopathy. The study's findings and limits: Appearing also in blood were most of the thyroid clonotypes expanded above 0.001.

The CDR3 runs 15 residues. V lost 6 bases and J lost 4, with 19 bases in between. CDR1 is LNHDA, CDR2 SQIVND, per germline (reference sequence). Amplification yielded TCR beta CDR3 regions, with RNA transcripts as the source. The HTBI set primed first-round TCR CDR3 RT-PCR. TCRdb fed the multiplex PCR reads into MiXCR, producing one record per CDR3 protein. Of 340,000 or so distinct CDR3 sequences listed, approximately 15% were seen once; the top ten hold approximately 35%. This clonotype has only one observation. The antigen is unknown. The sequencing input was blood. This clonotype originated in a man aged 30 to 39 with Graves' hyperthyroidism. The chain has TRBV19 and TRBJ2-7, with D perhaps assigned TRBD1 or TRBD2 (5 bases each). CDR3 DNA: TGTGCCAGTAGGCCCTCCGGGACCAAATTTTACGAGCAGTACTTC. Its protein is CASRPSGTKFYEQYF.